This T cell receptor beta chain originates from a study of cytomegalovirus exposure and HLA in healthy donors. PCR employed 60 Vbeta and 13 Jbeta primers. Profiling relied on immunoSEQ multiplex PCR, and the TCRdb table lists in-frame clones only, not all of them. The sample includes roughly 98,000 clones, roughly 80% of them seen just once. V lost 3 bases, J lost 7 bases, and 10 bases lay in between. Looked up from germline, CDR1 is SNHLY and CDR2 is FYNNEI. CDR3 length: 13 residues. A remark on this clone: Its antigen remains unidentified.

The study's findings and limits: The Asian-associated ancestry cluster reportedly had fewer N-insertions than the approximately 700-donor mean in a later analysis.

What was sequenced was PBMCs. The chain uses TRBV2 and TRBJ1-3; D unclear. The TCR originated in a middle-aged man in good health and CMV-seronegative. Here the CDR3 reads CASSEGRANTIYF. DNA for the CDR3: TGTGCCAGCAGTGAGGGGAGGGCTAACACCATATATTTT.